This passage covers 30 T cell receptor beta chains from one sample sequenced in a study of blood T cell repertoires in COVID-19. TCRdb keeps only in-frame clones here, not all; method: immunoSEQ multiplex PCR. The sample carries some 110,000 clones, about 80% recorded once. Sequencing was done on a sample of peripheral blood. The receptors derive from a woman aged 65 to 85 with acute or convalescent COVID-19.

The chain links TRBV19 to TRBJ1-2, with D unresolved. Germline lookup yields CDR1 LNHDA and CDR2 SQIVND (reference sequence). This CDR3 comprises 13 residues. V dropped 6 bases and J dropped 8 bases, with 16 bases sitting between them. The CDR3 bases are TGTGCCAGTAGCCCGGACTCTACTGGCGGCTACACCTTC. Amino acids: CASSPDSTGGYTF.

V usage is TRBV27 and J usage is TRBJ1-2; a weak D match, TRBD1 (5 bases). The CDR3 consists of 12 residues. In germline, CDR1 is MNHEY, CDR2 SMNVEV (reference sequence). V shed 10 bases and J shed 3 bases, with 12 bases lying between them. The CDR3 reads CATQGLDYGYTF. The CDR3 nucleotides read TGTGCCACCCAGGGCCTGGACTATGGCTACACCTTC.

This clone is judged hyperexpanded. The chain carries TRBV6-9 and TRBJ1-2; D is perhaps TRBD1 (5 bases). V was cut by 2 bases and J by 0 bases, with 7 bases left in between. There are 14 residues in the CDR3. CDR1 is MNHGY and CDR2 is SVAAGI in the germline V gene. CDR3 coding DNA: TGTGCCAGCAGTTATGGGGCAGCTAACTATGGCTACACCTTC. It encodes CASSYGAANYGYTF.

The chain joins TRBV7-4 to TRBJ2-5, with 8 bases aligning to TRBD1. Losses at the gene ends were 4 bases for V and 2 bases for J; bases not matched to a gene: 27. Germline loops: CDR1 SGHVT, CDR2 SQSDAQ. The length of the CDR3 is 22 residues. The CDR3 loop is CASSSNQKLDSSRQGHQETQYF. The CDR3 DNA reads TGTGCCAGCAGCTCGAACCAGAAACTAGACTCCTCCAGACAGGGGCATCAAGAGACCCAGTACTTC.

The CDR3 sequence: CASRAHFTEAFF. CDR3 DNA sequence: TGTGCCAGCAGGGCCCATTTCACTGAAGCTTTCTTT. The chain combines TRBV2 with TRBJ1-1, with no clear D. The V end was cut by 6 bases, the J end by 4 bases, with 9 bases between. CDR1 is SNHLY and CDR2 is FYNNEI in the germline V gene. The CDR3 totals 12 residues.

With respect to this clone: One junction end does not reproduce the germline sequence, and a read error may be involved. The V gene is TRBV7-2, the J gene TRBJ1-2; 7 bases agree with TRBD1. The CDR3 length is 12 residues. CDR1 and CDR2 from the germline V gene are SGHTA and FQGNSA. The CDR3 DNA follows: TGTGCCAGCAGCCAAAACAGGGGAAGTAGCGCCTTC. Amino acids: CASSQNRGSSAF.

The CDR3: CATSRVFRYQETQYF. In nucleotides, the CDR3 is TGTGCCACCAGCAGAGTTTTTCGGTACCAAGAGACCCAGTACTTC. The rearrangement uses TRBV15 and TRBJ2-5; no clear D gene. Germline CDR1 is LNHNV and CDR2 is YYDKDF (reference sequence). Trimming cost V 1 base and J 0 bases, with 9 bases left between them. The CDR3 length is 15 residues.

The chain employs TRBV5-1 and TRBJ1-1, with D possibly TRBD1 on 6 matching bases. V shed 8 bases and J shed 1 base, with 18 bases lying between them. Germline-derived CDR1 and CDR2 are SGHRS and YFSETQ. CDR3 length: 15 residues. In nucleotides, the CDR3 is TGCGCCAGTACCGGGACACAGGGCCCGAACACTGAAGCTTTCTTT. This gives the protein CASTGTQGPNTEAFF.

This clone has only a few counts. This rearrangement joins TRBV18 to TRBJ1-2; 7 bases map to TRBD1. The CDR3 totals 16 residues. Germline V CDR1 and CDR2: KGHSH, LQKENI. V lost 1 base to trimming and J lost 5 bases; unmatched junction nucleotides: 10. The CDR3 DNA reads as TGTGCCAGCTCACCACTGATCCTTACAGGGGAATATGGCTACACCTTC. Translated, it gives CASSPLILTGEYGYTF.

The CDR3 DNA reads TGTGCCATCAGTGCTACAGGGGGCTATGGCTACACCTTC. It encodes CAISATGGYGYTF. The rearrangement links TRBV10-3 to TRBJ1-2; 8 bases fit TRBD1. This CDR3 comprises 13 residues. V was clipped by 4 bases and J by 4 bases; unmatched bases: 2. From germline, CDR1 is ENHRY and CDR2 SYGVKD.

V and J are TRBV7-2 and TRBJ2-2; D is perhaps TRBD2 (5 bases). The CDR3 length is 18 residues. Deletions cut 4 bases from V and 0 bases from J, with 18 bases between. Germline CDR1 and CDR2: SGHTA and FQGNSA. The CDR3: CASSSGYSRGPNTGELFF. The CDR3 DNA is TGTGCCAGCAGCTCAGGATATTCCAGAGGGCCGAACACCGGGGAGCTGTTTTTT.

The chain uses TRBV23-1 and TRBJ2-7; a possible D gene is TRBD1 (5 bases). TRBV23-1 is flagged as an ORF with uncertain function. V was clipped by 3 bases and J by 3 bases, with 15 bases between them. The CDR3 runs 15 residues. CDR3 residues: CASSHGQALFYEQYF. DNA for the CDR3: TGCGCCAGCAGTCACGGACAAGCCCTCTTCTACGAGCAGTACTTC.

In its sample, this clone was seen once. In DNA, the CDR3 is TGCAGCGTTGAATGGAGTCGGGGGGCCCTTAACACTGAAGCTTTCTTT. Protein sequence: CSVEWSRGALNTEAFF. J is TRBJ1-1 and V is TRBV29-1; D possibly corresponds to TRBD1 (6 bases). Germline V lookup: CDR1 SQVTM, CDR2 ANQGSEA. V lost 2 bases, J lost 2 bases, and 18 bases lay in between. The CDR3 loop spans 16 amino acids.

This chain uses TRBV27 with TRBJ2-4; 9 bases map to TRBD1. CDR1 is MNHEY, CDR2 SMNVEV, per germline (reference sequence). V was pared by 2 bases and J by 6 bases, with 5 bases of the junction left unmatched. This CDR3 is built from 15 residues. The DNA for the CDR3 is TGTGCCAGCAGTTTAAGACAGGGGGGTGGAAACATTCAGTACTTC. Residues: CASSLRQGGGNIQYF.

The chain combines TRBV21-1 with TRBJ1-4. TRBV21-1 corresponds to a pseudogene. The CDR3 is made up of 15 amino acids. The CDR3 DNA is TGTGCCAGCAGCAACCCCCCGTCCTGCGGTGAAAAACTGTTTTTT. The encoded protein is CASSNPPSCGEKLFF.

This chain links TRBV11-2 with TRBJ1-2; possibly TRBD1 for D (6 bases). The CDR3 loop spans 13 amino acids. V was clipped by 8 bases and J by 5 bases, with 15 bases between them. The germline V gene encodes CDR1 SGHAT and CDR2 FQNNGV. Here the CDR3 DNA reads TGTGCCAGCTCGCAGGGGTTGGGGTATGGCTACACCTTC. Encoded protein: CASSQGLGYGYTF.

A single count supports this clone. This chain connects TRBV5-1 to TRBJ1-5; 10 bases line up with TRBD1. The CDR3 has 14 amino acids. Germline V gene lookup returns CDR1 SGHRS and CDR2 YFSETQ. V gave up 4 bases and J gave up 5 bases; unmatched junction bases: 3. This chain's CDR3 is CASSTGTGDQPQHF. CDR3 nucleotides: TGCGCCAGCAGCACTGGGACAGGGGATCAGCCCCAGCATTTT.

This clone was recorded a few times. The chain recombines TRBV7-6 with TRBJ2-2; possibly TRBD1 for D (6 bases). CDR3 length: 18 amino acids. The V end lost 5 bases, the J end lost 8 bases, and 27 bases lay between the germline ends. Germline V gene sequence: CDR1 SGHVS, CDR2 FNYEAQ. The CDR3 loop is CASSPGTAGGNLIGELFF. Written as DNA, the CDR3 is TGTGCCAGCAGCCCAGGGACGGCTGGGGGCAATTTAATTGGGGAGCTGTTTTTT. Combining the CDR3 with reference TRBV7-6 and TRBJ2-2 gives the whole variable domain GAGVSQSPRYKVTKRGQDVALRCDPISGHVSLYWYRQALGQGPEFLTYFNYEAQQDKSGLPNDRFSAERPEGSISTLTIQRTEQRDSAMYRCASSPGTAGGNLIGELFFGEGSRLTVL.

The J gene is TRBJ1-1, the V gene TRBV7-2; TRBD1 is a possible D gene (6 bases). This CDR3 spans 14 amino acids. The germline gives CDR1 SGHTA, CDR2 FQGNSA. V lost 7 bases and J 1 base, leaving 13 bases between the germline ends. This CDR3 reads CASIQGPQNTEAFF. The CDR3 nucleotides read TGTGCCAGCATACAGGGCCCCCAGAACACTGAAGCTTTCTTT.

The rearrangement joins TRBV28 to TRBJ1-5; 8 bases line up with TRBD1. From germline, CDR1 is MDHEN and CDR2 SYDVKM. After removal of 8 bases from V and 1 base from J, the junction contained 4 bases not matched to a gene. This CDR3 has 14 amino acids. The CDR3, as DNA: TGTGCCAGCCGTACAGGGGGGAGCAATCAGCCCCAGCATTTT. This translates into CASRTGGSNQPQHF. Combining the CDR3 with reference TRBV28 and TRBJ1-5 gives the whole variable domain DVKVTQSSRYLVKRTGEKVFLECVQDMDHENMFWYRQDPGLGLRLIYFSYDVKMKEKGDIPEGYSVSREKKERFSLILESASTNQTSMYLCASRTGGSNQPQHFGDGTRLSIL.

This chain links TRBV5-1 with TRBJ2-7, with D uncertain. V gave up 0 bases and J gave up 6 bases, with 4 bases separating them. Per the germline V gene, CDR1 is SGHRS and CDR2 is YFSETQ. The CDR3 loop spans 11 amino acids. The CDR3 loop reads CASSLGPEQYF. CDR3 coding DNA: TGCGCCAGCAGCTTGGGGCCCGAGCAGTACTTC.

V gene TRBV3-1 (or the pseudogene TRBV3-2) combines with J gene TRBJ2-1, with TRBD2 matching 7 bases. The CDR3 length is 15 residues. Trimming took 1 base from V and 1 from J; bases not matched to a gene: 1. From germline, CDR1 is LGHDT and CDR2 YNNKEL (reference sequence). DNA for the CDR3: TGTGCCAGCAGCCAAGCGCGGGGGTCCTACAATGAGCAGTTCTTC. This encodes CASSQARGSYNEQFF.

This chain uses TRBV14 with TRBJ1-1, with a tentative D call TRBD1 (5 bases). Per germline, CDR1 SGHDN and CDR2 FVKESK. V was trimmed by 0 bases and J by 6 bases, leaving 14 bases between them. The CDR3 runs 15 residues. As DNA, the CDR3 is TGTGCCAGCAGCCAAGATTTCTCAGGGAAGGCTGAAGCTTTCTTT. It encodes CASSQDFSGKAEAFF.

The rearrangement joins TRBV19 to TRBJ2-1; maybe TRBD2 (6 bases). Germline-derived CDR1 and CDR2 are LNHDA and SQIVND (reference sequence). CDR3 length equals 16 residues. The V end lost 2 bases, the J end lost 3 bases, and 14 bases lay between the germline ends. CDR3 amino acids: CASSIQVWGVYNEQFF. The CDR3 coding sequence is TGTGCCAGTAGTATACAGGTGTGGGGGGTCTACAATGAGCAGTTCTTC.

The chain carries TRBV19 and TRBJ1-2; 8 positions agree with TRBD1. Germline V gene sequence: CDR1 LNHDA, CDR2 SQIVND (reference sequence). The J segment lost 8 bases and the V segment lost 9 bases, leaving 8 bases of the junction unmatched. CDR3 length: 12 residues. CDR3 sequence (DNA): TGTGCCAGCCGCCAGGGGGCGCGGGGCTACACCTTC. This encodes CASRQGARGYTF.

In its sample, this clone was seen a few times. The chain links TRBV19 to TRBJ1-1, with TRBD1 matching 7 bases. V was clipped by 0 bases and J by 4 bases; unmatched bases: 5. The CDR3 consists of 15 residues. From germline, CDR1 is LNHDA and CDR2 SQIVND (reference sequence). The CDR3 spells CASSIDGGGFTEAFF. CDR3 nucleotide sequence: TGTGCCAGTAGTATAGATGGAGGGGGCTTCACTGAAGCTTTCTTT. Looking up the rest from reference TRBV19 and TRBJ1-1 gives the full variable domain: DGGITQSPKYLFRKEGQNVTLSCEQNLNHDAMYWYRQDPGQGLRLIYYSQIVNDFQKGDIAEGYSVSREKKESFPLTVTSAQKNPTAFYLCASSIDGGGFTEAFFGQGTRLTVV.

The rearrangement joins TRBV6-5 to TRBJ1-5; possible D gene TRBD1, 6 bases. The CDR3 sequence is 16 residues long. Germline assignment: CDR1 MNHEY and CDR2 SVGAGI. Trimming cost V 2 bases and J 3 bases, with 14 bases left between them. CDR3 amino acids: CASSYNRVGDNQPQHF. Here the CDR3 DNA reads TGTGCCAGCAGTTACAACAGGGTGGGGGACAATCAGCCCCAGCATTTT.

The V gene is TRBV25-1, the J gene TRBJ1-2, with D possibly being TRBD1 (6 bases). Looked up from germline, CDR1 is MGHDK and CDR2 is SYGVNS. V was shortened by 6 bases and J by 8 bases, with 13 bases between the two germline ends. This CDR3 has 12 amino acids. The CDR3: CASSSGVKGYTF. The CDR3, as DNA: TGTGCCAGCAGCTCAGGGGTTAAAGGCTACACCTTC.

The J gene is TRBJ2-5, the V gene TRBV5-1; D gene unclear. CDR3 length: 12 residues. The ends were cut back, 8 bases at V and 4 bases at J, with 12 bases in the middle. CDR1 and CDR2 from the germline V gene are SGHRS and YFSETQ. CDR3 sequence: CASATERETQYF. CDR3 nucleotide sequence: TGCGCCAGTGCCACGGAGCGAGAGACCCAGTACTTC.

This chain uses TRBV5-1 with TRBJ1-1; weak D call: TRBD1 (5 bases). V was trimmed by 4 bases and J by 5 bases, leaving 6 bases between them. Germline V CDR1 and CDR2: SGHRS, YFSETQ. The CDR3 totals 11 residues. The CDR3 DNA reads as TGCGCCAGCAGCCAGGGAACTGAAGCTTTCTTT. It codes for CASSQGTEAFF.